What follows are 25 T cell receptor beta chains derived from one specimen sequenced in a study of control samples from healthy donors and cancer patients. Libraries were prepared by immunoSEQ multiplex PCR; TCRdb keeps only in-frame clonotypes and omits some of them. The repertoire holds fewer than 500,000 clones, with 90% as singletons. Sequenced: PBMCs. These receptors came from a man aged 40-50 years with head and neck cancer.

This clone was detected only once. The rearrangement joins TRBV5-1 to TRBJ2-2; D remains unclear. CDR3 length equals 15 residues. The V and J ends lost 2 bases and 4 bases respectively, with 12 bases between them. In germline, CDR1 is SGHRS, CDR2 YFSETQ. CDR3 amino acids: CASSFSGLSTGELFF. CDR3 bases: TGCGCCAGCAGCTTTTCAGGTCTGAGCACCGGGGAGCTGTTTTTT.

CDR3: CASSSLMNTEAFF. For the CDR3, the DNA is TGTGCCAGCAGCTCTCTTATGAACACTGAAGCTTTCTTT. The chain couples TRBV11-2 to TRBJ1-1; no clear D. Germline V CDR1 and CDR2: SGHAT, FQNNGV. With 4 bases removed from V and 0 bases from J, the gap between germline ends came to 6 bases. CDR3 length: 13 amino acids.

The chain is built from TRBV3-1 (or the pseudogene TRBV3-2) and TRBJ1-6; TRBD1 matches 8 bases. V was pared by 0 bases and J by 11 bases, with 6 bases of the junction left unmatched. The CDR3 is 15 amino acids. Germline CDR1 and CDR2: LGHDT and YNNKEL (reference sequence). The CDR3 loop is CASSQEQGAWAPLHF. As DNA, the CDR3 is TGTGCCAGCAGCCAAGAGCAGGGGGCCTGGGCACCCCTCCACTTT.

The rearrangement links TRBV28 to TRBJ1-1; no definite D call. From germline, CDR1 is MDHEN and CDR2 SYDVKM. CDR3 length: 12 amino acids. Trimming took 6 bases from V and 1 from J, leaving 6 bases between them. DNA of the CDR3: TGTGCCAGCAGCGACGCGAACACTGAAGCTTTCTTT. This sequence encodes CASSDANTEAFF.

The chain links TRBV24-1 to TRBJ2-3; 7 nucleotides match TRBD2. The ends lost 4 bases at V and 1 base at J; junction bases unmatched: 7. The germline V gene encodes CDR1 KGHDR and CDR2 SFDVKD. There are 16 residues in the CDR3. The CDR3 region is CATSDPGRAGTDTQYF. The CDR3 coding sequence is TGTGCCACCAGTGACCCGGGGAGGGCCGGCACAGATACGCAGTATTTT.

V usage is TRBV6-5 and J usage is TRBJ1-1; D is unclear. The ends were cut back, 2 bases at V and 0 bases at J, with 7 bases in the middle. Germline V gene lookup returns CDR1 MNHEY and CDR2 SVGAGI. The CDR3 runs 14 residues. This CDR3 is CASSYEGLNTEAFF. The CDR3 DNA is TGTGCCAGCAGTTACGAAGGATTGAACACTGAAGCTTTCTTT.

In its sample, this clone was seen once. The V gene is TRBV11-3, the J gene TRBJ1-6, with TRBD1 matching over 7 bases. Per the germline V gene, CDR1 is SGHNT and CDR2 is YENEEA. This CDR3 comprises 13 residues. The J segment lost 6 bases and the V segment lost 6 bases, leaving 2 bases of the junction unmatched. Written as DNA, the CDR3 is TGTGCCAGCAGACGGGACAGTAATTCACCCCTCCACTTT. Its translation is CASRRDSNSPLHF.

J is TRBJ1-2 and V is TRBV20-1; 9 bases map to TRBD1. V gave up 8 bases and J gave up 7 bases; unmatched junction bases: 5. Germline CDR1 DFQATT, CDR2 SNEGSKA (reference sequence). The CDR3 contains 11 residues. CDR3 DNA: TGCAGTACCGGGACAGGGTTTGGCTACACCTTC. Protein: CSTGTGFGYTF.

The genes are TRBV7-6 and TRBJ2-7; D call uncertain. Looked up from germline, CDR1 is SGHVS and CDR2 is FNYEAQ. V was shortened by 6 bases and J by 0 bases, with 18 bases between the two germline ends. CDR3 size: 16 residues. In DNA, the CDR3 is TGTGCCAGCAGTCGGCCTCCCCAGGCGAGCTCCTACGAGCAGTACTTC. The encoded protein is CASSRPPQASSYEQYF.

This rearrangement joins TRBV15 to TRBJ1-5; 7 bases fit TRBD1. The V segment lost 6 bases and the J segment 2 bases; nucleotides outside the gene matches: 7. In germline, CDR1 is LNHNV, CDR2 YYDKDF (reference sequence). The CDR3 extends over 15 amino acids. CDR3 amino acids: CATRQGGYGNQPQHF. As DNA, the CDR3 is TGTGCCACCAGGCAGGGGGGTTACGGCAATCAGCCCCAGCATTTT.

The genes are TRBV4-1 and TRBJ2-7; 8 nucleotides agree with TRBD2. This CDR3 is 17 amino acids long. Germline CDR1 MGHRA, CDR2 YSYEKL. Germline trimming cut 4 bases from V and 0 bases from J; bases unmatched to any gene: 11. The CDR3 nucleotides read TGCGCCAGCAGCCTACGGGGGGGGCCCTTGGCCTCCTACGAGCAGTACTTC. As protein: CASSLRGGPLASYEQYF.

The chain employs TRBV27 and TRBJ1-2; unclear D gene. Trimming removed 2 bases from V and 7 bases from J, with 14 bases in between. The CDR3 runs to 14 residues. Germline V CDR1 and CDR2: MNHEY, SMNVEV (reference sequence). The CDR3 spells CASSLDYMTSGYTF. The DNA for the CDR3 is TGTGCCAGCAGTTTAGATTATATGACTAGTGGCTACACCTTC.

This clone was seen a few times. V usage is TRBV30 and J usage is TRBJ1-5, with TRBD1 identical over 8 bases. The ends lost 3 bases at V and 5 bases at J; junction bases unmatched: 3. CDR1 is GTSNPN and CDR2 is SVGIG in the germline V gene (reference sequence). The length of the CDR3 is 13 residues. The CDR3 region is CAWSQGADQPQHF. CDR3 nucleotide sequence: TGTGCCTGGAGCCAGGGGGCGGATCAGCCCCAGCATTTT.

This CDR3 is CASRKGQNTGELFF. For the CDR3, the DNA is TGTGCCAGCAGAAAAGGCCAGAACACCGGGGAGCTGTTTTTT. The chain uses TRBV7-9 and TRBJ2-2; the D is unclear. The V end was cut by 6 bases, the J end by 1 base, with 9 bases between. In germline, CDR1 is SEHNR, CDR2 FQNEAQ (reference sequence). This CDR3 contains 14 residues.

The rearrangement joins TRBV29-1 to TRBJ2-3; D remains ambiguous. This CDR3 contains 11 residues. The V and J ends lost 7 bases and 6 bases respectively, with 11 bases between them. Germline V gene lookup returns CDR1 SQVTM and CDR2 ANQGSEA. The CDR3 loop reads CSANPSDTQYF. CDR3 coding DNA: TGCAGCGCCAATCCCTCGGATACGCAGTATTTT.

On this clone itself: Distinct nucleotide sequences in the sample also encode this CDR3. The chain is built from TRBV5-1 and TRBJ2-7, with 9 bases fitting TRBD1. The CDR3 is 14 residues long. Germline V gives CDR1 SGHRS, CDR2 YFSETQ. The junction had 2 bases not matched to a gene; V was cut back by 0 bases and J by 4 bases. This chain's CDR3 is CASSLEDRGYEQYF. CDR3 nucleotide sequence: TGCGCCAGCAGCTTGGAGGACAGGGGATACGAGCAGTACTTC.

CDR3 sequence (DNA): TGCAGCGTTGAAGATTCCCCAAGAATCTCCTACAATGAGCAGTTCTTC. It translates to CSVEDSPRISYNEQFF. The chain is built from TRBV29-1 and TRBJ2-1; D ambiguous. The germline V gene has CDR1 SQVTM and CDR2 ANQGSEA. Trimming removed 0 bases from V and 0 bases from J, with 12 bases in between. This CDR3 spans 16 amino acids.

The V call is TRBV5-1, the J call TRBJ2-5; D call uncertain. The CDR3 has 13 amino acids. V lost 4 bases to trimming and J lost 5 bases, with 12 bases between them. The germline V gene encodes CDR1 SGHRS and CDR2 YFSETQ. The DNA for the CDR3 is TGCGCCAGCAGCCCCGTAGGCGTGGAGACCCAGTACTTC. This codes for CASSPVGVETQYF.

The V and J genes are TRBV28 and TRBJ1-2; 8 bases match TRBD1. Germline loops: CDR1 MDHEN, CDR2 SYDVKM. Trimming took 6 bases from V and 8 from J; bases not matched to a gene: 5. The length of the CDR3 is 12 residues. In DNA, the CDR3 is TGTGCCAGCAGGCCCGGACAGGGCGGCTACACCTTC. Translated: CASRPGQGGYTF.

CDR3 loop: CASSQHREGNSPLHF. DNA of the CDR3: TGTGCCAGCAGCCAACACAGGGAAGGTAATTCACCCCTCCACTTT. This chain joins TRBV3-1 (or the pseudogene TRBV3-2) and TRBJ1-6; a possible D gene is TRBD1 (6 bases). The germline V gene has CDR1 LGHDT and CDR2 YNNKEL (reference sequence). The ends were cut back, 2 bases at V and 6 bases at J, with 11 bases in the middle. The CDR3 loop spans 15 amino acids.

The V call is TRBV20-1, the J call TRBJ2-7; D gene uncertain. The germline CDR1 and CDR2 sequences are DFQATT and SNEGSKA (reference sequence). With 5 bases removed from V and 0 bases from J, the gap between germline ends came to 5 bases. This CDR3 comprises 11 residues. The CDR3 coding sequence is TGCAGTGCTCCAAGCTCCTACGAGCAGTACTTC. It yields the protein CSAPSSYEQYF.

The chain recombines TRBV6-5 with TRBJ1-5; TRBD1 is a possible D gene (6 bases). V shed 11 bases and J shed 7 bases, with 24 bases lying between them. CDR3 length: 15 residues. CDR1 is MNHEY, CDR2 SVGAGI, per germline. The CDR3 region has the DNA TGTGCCGTCACGCTTATAGGACAGTGGAACCAGCCCCAGCATTTT. Residues: CAVTLIGQWNQPQHF.

The CDR3 DNA reads TGTGCCAGCAGTCAGGACAGGGCGCAGTACTTC. Translated: CASSQDRAQYF. The rearrangement uses TRBV12-3 or TRBV12-4 and TRBJ2-7; 8 bases are a match to TRBD1. CDR3 length: 11 amino acids. With 5 bases clipped from V and 9 bases from J, the junction kept 3 bases outside the gene matches.

The rearrangement joins TRBV4-3 to TRBJ1-1, with 7 bases matching TRBD1. Germline loops: CDR1 LGHNA, CDR2 YSLEER. V shed 2 bases, J shed 4 bases, and the junction held 19 bases outside the gene matches. The CDR3 extends over 19 amino acids. The DNA for the CDR3 is TGCGCCAGCAGCCAAATGGCCCGCGTCAGGGGGGCCGGGGGCACTGAAGCTTTCTTT. The encoded protein is CASSQMARVRGAGGTEAFF.

The chain is built from TRBV7-3 and TRBJ2-6; possibly TRBD2 for D (5 bases). V lost 5 bases and J lost 0, with 20 bases in between. The CDR3 spans 19 residues. The germline CDR1 and CDR2 sequences are SGHTA and FQGTGA. The CDR3 DNA follows: TGTGCCAGCAGCAAAGTCCGGGATACCGGTCTCTCTGGGGCCAACGTCCTGACTTTC. Translated: CASSKVRDTGLSGANVLTF.